These 21 T cell receptor beta chains were all obtained from the same sample, sequenced in a study of regulatory T cells in long-lasting Graves disease. Regarding time point: newly diagnosed GD, antithyroid drugs for less than 3 months. RNA isolated from PBMCs was used to make the TCR library. Building of the TCR beta libraries involved iRepertoire HTBI primers and Arm-PCR of CDR3 regions. TCRdb processed the multiplex PCR reads anew with MiXCR; each CDR3 protein has one entry. This sample carries over 500,000 distinct CDR3 sequences, around 15% of them seen once, and the ten largest clones take 12%. This same sample was also part of a study on T cells in Graves' hyperthyroidism and ophthalmopathy.

The sample consisted of peripheral blood mononuclear cells (PBMCs), taken at new diagnosis, from a patient treated with antithyroid drugs. These receptors originate from a man aged 18-30 years with Graves disease.

This clonotype showed up many times. The chain carries TRBV28 and TRBJ2-7; D possibly corresponds to TRBD2 (5 bases). Trimming shortened V by 3 bases and J by 0 bases, and 18 bases separated the two germline ends. The CDR3 consists of 17 residues. Per the germline V gene, CDR1 is MDHEN and CDR2 is SYDVKM. The CDR3 nucleotides are TGTGCCAGCAGTTTCGGCGATCGAATAACTAGCTCCTACGAGCAGTACTTC. Amino acids: CASSFGDRITSSYEQYF.

Regarding this clonotype: A much larger clone differs from this one at a single base, so this may be a read error. The J gene is TRBJ1-3, the V gene TRBV2; D is ambiguous. This CDR3 has 16 amino acids. CDR1 SNHLY and CDR2 FYNNEI come from the germline V gene. The CDR3 sequence: CASSVASISSGDTIYF. The CDR3 DNA is TGTGCCAGCAGTGTGGCCAGCATTTCCTCTGGAGACACCATATATTTT.

This clonotype was seen repeatedly, ten times or more. The CDR3 here is CSAREAGGLTYNEQFF. The CDR3 DNA follows: TGCAGTGCTAGGGAAGCGGGAGGGCTTACCTACAATGAGCAGTTCTTC. The gene calls are TRBV20-1 and TRBJ2-1; 10 bases are a match to TRBD2. Per the germline V gene, CDR1 is DFQATT and CDR2 is SNEGSKA (reference sequence). The CDR3 is made up of 16 amino acids. V trimming: 3 bases; J trimming: 2 bases; junction bases outside the gene matches: 7.

This rearrangement joins TRBV7-3 to TRBJ2-2; 7 bases agree with TRBD2. The V gene's germline CDR1 is SGHTA and CDR2 FQGTGA. Unmatched junction bases numbered 9, after V lost 4 bases and J lost 1 base. CDR3 length: 17 residues. Here the CDR3 DNA reads TGTGCCAGCAGCTCCCAAATTTCTAGCGGGAACACCGGGGAGCTGTTTTTT. Its protein is CASSSQISSGNTGELFF.

Only a few counts were recorded for this clonotype. This chain uses TRBV12-5 with TRBJ1-1, with D perhaps matching TRBD1 (6 bases). Trimming stripped 2 bases from V and 1 base from J, with 11 bases between. The CDR3 runs 15 residues. Germline loops: CDR1 LGHNT, CDR2 FRNRAP. CDR3 loop: CASGLLGGPNTEAFF. Written as DNA, the CDR3 is TGTGCTAGTGGTTTGCTAGGGGGACCGAACACTGAAGCTTTCTTT.

The rearrangement links TRBV20-1 to TRBJ2-5, with a weak D call TRBD1 (5 bases). V was clipped by 1 base and J by 4 bases, with 10 bases between them. The length of the CDR3 is 13 residues. The germline gives CDR1 DFQATT, CDR2 SNEGSKA (reference sequence). The CDR3 DNA sequence: TGCAGTGCTAGAGTTCGCAGGGCAGAGACCCAGTACTTC. This sequence encodes CSARVRRAETQYF.

In its sample, this clonotype was seen a few times. This chain links TRBV5-1 with TRBJ1-2; D ambiguous. In germline, CDR1 is SGHRS, CDR2 YFSETQ. This CDR3 has 16 residues. The V end lost 0 bases, the J end lost 2 bases, and 14 bases lay between the germline ends. Here the CDR3 DNA reads TGCGCCAGCAGCTTGGGGGCGGAAGATTACAACTATGGCTACACCTTC. Residues: CASSLGAEDYNYGYTF. Full variable domain (rest looked up from reference TRBV5-1 and TRBJ1-2): KAGVTQTPRYLIKTRGQQVTLSCSPISGHRSVSWYQQTPGQGLQFLFEYFSETQRNKGNFPGRFSGRQFSNSRSEMNVSTLELGDSALYLCASSLGAEDYNYGYTFGSGTRLTVV.

The rearrangement links TRBV6-2 or TRBV6-3 to TRBJ2-5, with TRBD1 as a possible D gene (5 bases). CDR3 length: 15 amino acids. Germline assignment: CDR1 MNHEY and CDR2 SVGEGT. Trimming took off 5 bases at V and 1 base at J, with 14 bases between the two ends. The CDR3 loop is CASSKLTEFQETQYF. DNA for the CDR3: TGTGCCAGCAGTAAATTGACAGAGTTCCAAGAGACCCAGTACTTC.

This sequence joins TRBV11-2 and TRBJ2-2; D gene unclear. Trimming pared 4 bases from V and 3 bases from J, leaving 6 bases between. This CDR3 region has 13 residues. From germline, CDR1 is SGHAT and CDR2 FQNNGV. This CDR3 reads CASSSLHTGELFF. The CDR3, as DNA: TGTGCCAGCAGCTCCCTTCACACCGGGGAGCTGTTTTTT. The variable domain in full, completed from reference TRBV11-2 and TRBJ2-2, reads EAGVAQSPRYKIIEKRQSVAFWCNPISGHATLYWYQQILGQGPKLLIQFQNNGVVDDSQLPKDRFSAERLKGVDSTLKIQPAKLEDSAVYLCASSSLHTGELFFGEGSRLTVL.

This chain uses TRBV30 with TRBJ1-5; D is ambiguous. The CDR3 is made up of 13 amino acids. The V and J ends lost 1 base and 6 bases respectively, with 10 bases between them. The V gene's germline CDR1 is GTSNPN and CDR2 SVGIG (reference sequence). CDR3 in amino acids: CAWSAGFSQPQHF. The DNA for the CDR3 is TGTGCCTGGAGTGCGGGTTTTAGTCAGCCCCAGCATTTT.

Ten or more counts support this clonotype. The genes are TRBV2 and TRBJ1-1; D perhaps matches TRBD1 (5 bases). CDR1 SNHLY and CDR2 FYNNEI come from the germline V gene. CDR3 length: 14 residues. V lost 7 bases to trimming and J lost 3 bases, with 15 bases between them. This CDR3 reads CASTRGGGYTEAFF. In nucleotides, the CDR3 is TGTGCCAGCACCCGGGGGGGGGGATACACTGAAGCTTTCTTT.

This clonotype occurred a few times. The chain carries TRBV18 and TRBJ1-1; D may be TRBD1 (6 bases). Deletions cut 6 bases from V and 10 bases from J, with 21 bases between. CDR1 and CDR2 (germline): KGHSH, LQKENI. The CDR3 spans 14 residues. Written as DNA, the CDR3 is TGTGCCAGCTCTCCGAACAGGGACCCCCTTGGAGCTTTCTTT. Encoded protein: CASSPNRDPLGAFF.

The J gene is TRBJ1-1, the V gene TRBV5-1, with D perhaps TRBD1 (6 bases). The CDR3 is made up of 14 amino acids. The germline CDR1 and CDR2 sequences are SGHRS and YFSETQ. Between the trimmed V and J ends, which lost 4 bases and 3 bases, there was a span of 13 bases. Here the CDR3 DNA reads TGCGCCAGCAGCGTCAGGGGACCGTACACTGAAGCTTTCTTT. It translates to CASSVRGPYTEAFF.

The CDR3, as DNA: TGCAGCGTTGAAGAGATCTGGGACAGGGATGATACGCAGTATTTT. It is translated as CSVEEIWDRDDTQYF. The rearrangement uses TRBV29-1 and TRBJ2-3; 9 nucleotides agree with TRBD1. The CDR3 is 15 residues long. Losses at the gene ends were 0 bases for V and 6 bases for J; bases not matched to a gene: 7. The germline gives CDR1 SQVTM, CDR2 ANQGSEA.

This clonotype was seen a few times. V usage is TRBV4-2 and J usage is TRBJ2-7; D tentatively reads TRBD1 or TRBD2 (5 bases each). Trimming took 0 bases from V and 3 from J, leaving 12 bases between them. The CDR3 consists of 15 residues. The V gene's germline CDR1 is LGHNA and CDR2 YNFKEQ. The CDR3 DNA sequence: TGTGCCAGCAGCCAAGAGAGAGGGGTGAACTACGAGCAGTACTTC. Translation: CASSQERGVNYEQYF.

This clonotype appeared many times. The chain couples TRBV11-2 to TRBJ2-1, with TRBD2 identical over 8 bases. The V gene end was trimmed by 5 bases and the J gene end by 0 bases; junction bases not matched to a gene: 9. Germline values: CDR1 SGHAT, CDR2 FQNNGV. This CDR3 spans 17 amino acids. The CDR3 spells CASSEIAGLSSYNEQFF. The CDR3 DNA reads as TGTGCCAGCAGCGAAATAGCGGGACTAAGCTCCTACAATGAGCAGTTCTTC.

A few counts support this clonotype. This sequence joins TRBV16 and TRBJ2-7, with unresolved D. Germline assignment: CDR1 KGHSY and CDR2 FQNENV. The CDR3 is 13 residues long. V was clipped by 4 bases and J by 6 bases, with 13 bases between them. The CDR3 nucleotides read TGTGCCAGCAGCCCCAGAGGAGTCCGCGAGCAGTACTTC. Translation gives CASSPRGVREQYF.

This clonotype has ten or more counts. This chain joins TRBV12-3 or TRBV12-4 and TRBJ1-1; unclear D gene. Trimming stripped 2 bases from V and 6 bases from J, with 13 bases between. The length of the CDR3 is 14 residues. The CDR3 DNA sequence: TGTGCCAGCAGTTTATGGGTAGGGTTGGCTGAAGCTTTCTTT. This sequence encodes CASSLWVGLAEAFF.

The sample holds many counts of this clonotype. The chain is built from TRBV5-1 and TRBJ1-2; 9 bases align to TRBD1. In germline, CDR1 is SGHRS, CDR2 YFSETQ. The CDR3 extends over 15 amino acids. V trimming: 0 bases; J trimming: 4 bases; junction bases outside the gene matches: 4. DNA of the CDR3: TGCGCCAGCAGCTTGGTGACAGGGGGAACCTATGGCTACACCTTC. Translation: CASSLVTGGTYGYTF.

This clonotype was recorded many times. The chain carries TRBV4-1 and TRBJ2-7, with D tentatively TRBD2 (6 bases). The germline CDR1 and CDR2 sequences are MGHRA and YSYEKL. The V and J ends lost 0 bases and 7 bases respectively, with 10 bases between them. This CDR3 has 13 amino acids. Written as DNA, the CDR3 is TGCGCCAGCAGCCAAGATTTGGGGGGAGAGCAGTACTTC. Translating gives CASSQDLGGEQYF.

This clonotype was seen many times. Germline is not matched at one junction end, which may reflect a read error. The chain joins TRBV11-2 to TRBJ2-1; either TRBD1 or TRBD2 may supply D (6 bases each). Germline V gene sequence: CDR1 SGHAT, CDR2 FQNNGV. The CDR3 runs to 13 residues. In DNA form, the CDR3 reads TGTGCCAGCAGCTTCCCGGGAGCAGGGGCTCGGGTCTTC. It specifies CASSFPGAGARVF.